This TCR beta chain was found in a study of radiotherapy plus CTLA-4 blockade in lung cancer (dated by TCRdb to 2016 to 2019). As for the study more broadly: Among enrolled patients, under 20% had an objective response and 31% reached disease control.

Comments on this clone: Its antigen remains undetermined. One base away there is no much larger clone; base qualities are not given. Other DNA sequences from this sample encode an identical CDR3 as well.

On the study overall, not on this receptor specifically: After treatment with radiotherapy and ipilimumab, TCR clones that came from tumors expanded in the peripheral blood. The strongest predictors of response were reported to be early dynamic shifts in blood T cell clones along with a rise in serum interferon-beta following radiation.

To prepare the library, the immunoSEQ multiplex PCR assay was applied. TCRdb retrieved this table from immuneACCESS and kept in-frame rearrangements only. Not all clones are present; in checked studies, unresolved V genes account for under half, and no reason is known for the remainder. A total of 95,000 to 150,000 clones appear in this sample, 90% of them only once. The leading ten clones occupy approximately 6.6% of the sample. Trimming removed 1 base from V and 2 bases from J, leaving 7 bases between the germline ends. The CDR3 numbers 14 residues from cysteine through phenylalanine. Only the CDR3 region is kept as DNA, spanning 42 bases read in frame from base 1. Looking up the germline V gene yields CDR1 KGHSH and CDR2 LQKENI. The study evaluated CTLA-4 blockade (ipilimumab) given together with focal radiation therapy in patients who had chemo-refractory metastatic non-small-cell lung cancer.

Recombination linked TRBV18 to TRBJ2-3; the D gene remains uncertain. The sequence was obtained from a human donor with non-small cell lung cancer that progressed on radiotherapy plus ipilimumab. Sequencing used peripheral blood, obtained from a patient treated with radiotherapy plus ipilimumab. The CDR3 reads as follows: CASSPLDHTDTQYF. The nucleotides are TGTGCCAGCTCACCACTGGACCACACAGATACGCAGTATTTT.